The TCR beta chain under discussion was sequenced for a study of vaccination effects on CD4 cells after COVID-19. Study-wide context: The participants, recipients of two vaccine doses, got either BNT162b2 or mRNA-1273.

V lost 2 bases and J lost 5, with 12 bases in between. The CDR3 contains 15 residues. Germline CDR1 MNHNY, CDR2 SVGAGI (reference sequence). Some clones are missing from TCRdb's copy, which holds only in-frame ones; the method was immunoSEQ multiplex PCR. The sample has fewer than 70,000 clones; about 80% are singletons. Whole-study results and caveats: Infection- and vaccine-induced clones contracted markedly late after vaccination. Cross-reactivity toward common cold coronaviruses was confined to only 1 of 255 vaccine-induced clones in healthy vaccinees.

A note on this clone: Its cognate antigen is unknown.

Antigen-specific CD4+ T cells were expanded (with viral peptide pools) by the ViraFEST assay ahead of sequencing. Investigators separated out CD4+ T cells once 9 to 11 days of culture had passed. Among the vaccine recipients, none had a prior SARS-CoV-2 infection, and nucleocapsid antibodies were negative. Sequenced here: CD4+ T cells from PBMCs cultured with SARS-CoV-2 spike peptides, sampled before COVID-19 vaccination. The chain is built from TRBV6-6 and TRBJ2-2, with TRBD1 as a possible D gene (6 bases). This receptor was obtained from a human donor who received a COVID-19 vaccine. The CDR3: CASSYQQGRTGELFF. The CDR3 DNA follows: TGTGCCAGCAGTTACCAGCAGGGGAGAACCGGGGAGCTGTTTTTT.